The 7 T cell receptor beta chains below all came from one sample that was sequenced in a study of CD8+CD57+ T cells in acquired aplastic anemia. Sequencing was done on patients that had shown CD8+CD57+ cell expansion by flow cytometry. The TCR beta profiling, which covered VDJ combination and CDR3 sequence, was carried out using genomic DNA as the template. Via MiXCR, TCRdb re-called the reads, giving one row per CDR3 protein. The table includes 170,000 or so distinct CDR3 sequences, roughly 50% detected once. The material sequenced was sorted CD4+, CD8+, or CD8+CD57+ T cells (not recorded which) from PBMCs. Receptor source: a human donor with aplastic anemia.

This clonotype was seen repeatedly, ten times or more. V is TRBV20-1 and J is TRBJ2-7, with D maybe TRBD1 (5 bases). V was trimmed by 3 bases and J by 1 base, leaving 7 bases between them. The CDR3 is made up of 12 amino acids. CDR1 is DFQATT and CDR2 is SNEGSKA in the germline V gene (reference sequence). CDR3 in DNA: TGCAGTGCTAGGGACATGTCCTACGAGCAGTACTTC. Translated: CSARDMSYEQYF.

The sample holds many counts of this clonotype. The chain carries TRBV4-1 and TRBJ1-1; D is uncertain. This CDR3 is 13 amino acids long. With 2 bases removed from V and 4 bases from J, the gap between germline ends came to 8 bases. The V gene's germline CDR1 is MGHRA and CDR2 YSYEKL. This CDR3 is CASSQIGSTEAFF. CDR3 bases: TGCGCCAGCAGCCAAATAGGGTCCACTGAAGCTTTCTTT.

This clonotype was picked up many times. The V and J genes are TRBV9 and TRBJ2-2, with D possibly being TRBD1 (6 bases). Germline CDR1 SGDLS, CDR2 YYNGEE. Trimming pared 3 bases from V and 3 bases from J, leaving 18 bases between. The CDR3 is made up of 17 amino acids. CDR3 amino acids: CASSAPNRDGDTGELFF. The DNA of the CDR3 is TGTGCCAGCAGCGCCCCGAACAGGGACGGGGACACCGGGGAGCTGTTTTTT. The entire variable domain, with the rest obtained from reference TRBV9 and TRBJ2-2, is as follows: DSGVTQTPKHLITATGQRVTLRCSPRSGDLSVYWYQQSLDQGLQFLIQYYNGEERAKGNILERFSAQQFPDLHSELNLSSLELGDSALYFCASSAPNRDGDTGELFFGEGSRLTVL.

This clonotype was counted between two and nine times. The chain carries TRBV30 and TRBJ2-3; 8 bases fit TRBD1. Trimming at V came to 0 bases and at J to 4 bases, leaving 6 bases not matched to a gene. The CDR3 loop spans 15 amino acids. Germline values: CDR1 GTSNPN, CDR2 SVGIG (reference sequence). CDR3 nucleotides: TGTGCCTGGAGTGTACTCGAGGGACAGGCAGATACGCAGTATTTT. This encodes CAWSVLEGQADTQYF. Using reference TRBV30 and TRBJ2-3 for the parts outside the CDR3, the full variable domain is SQTIHQWPATLVQPVGSPLSLECTVEGTSNPNLYWYRQAAGRGLQLLFYSVGIGQISSEVPQNLSASRPQDRQFILSSKKLLLSDSGFYLCAWSVLEGQADTQYFGPGTRLTVL.

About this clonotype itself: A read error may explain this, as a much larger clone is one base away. The CDR3 is CASGLVTLNTEAFF. Written as DNA, the CDR3 is TGTGCCAGCGGCTTAGTTACCCTGAACACTGAAGCTTTCTTT. The chain combines TRBV11-3 with TRBJ1-1, with D unclear. The CDR3 has 14 amino acids. Per germline, CDR1 SGHNT and CDR2 YENEEA.

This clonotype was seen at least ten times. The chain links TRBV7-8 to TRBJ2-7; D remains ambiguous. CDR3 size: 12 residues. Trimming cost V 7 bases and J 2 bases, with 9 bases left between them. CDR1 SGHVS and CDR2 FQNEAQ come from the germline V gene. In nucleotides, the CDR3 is TGTGCCAGCATCTCCAAGCCCTACGAGCAGTACTTC. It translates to CASISKPYEQYF. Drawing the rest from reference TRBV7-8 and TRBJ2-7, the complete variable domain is GAGVSQSPRYKVAKRGQDVALRCDPISGHVSLFWYQQALGQGPEFLTYFQNEAQLDKSGLPSDRFFAERPEGSVSTLKIQRTQQEDSAVYLCASISKPYEQYFGPGTRLTVT.

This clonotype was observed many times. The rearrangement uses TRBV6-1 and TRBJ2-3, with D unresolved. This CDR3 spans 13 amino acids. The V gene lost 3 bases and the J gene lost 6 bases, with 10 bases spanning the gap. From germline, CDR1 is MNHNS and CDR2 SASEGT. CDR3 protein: CASSDLGRDTQYF. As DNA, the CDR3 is TGTGCCAGCAGTGACCTAGGACGGGATACGCAGTATTTT.